This T cell receptor (beta chain) was retrieved from a study of chemoradiotherapy in HPV16-positive cancers. Findings of the study overall: The functional HPV-specific definition rests on just a couple of HPV16-positive patients.

Germline V gene lookup returns CDR1 SGDLS and CDR2 YYNGEE. V lost 4 bases and J 0 bases, leaving 10 bases between the germline ends. This CDR3 is built from 14 residues. Regarding this clone: Its target is not known.

Repeated repertoire sampling spanned the course of chemoradiotherapy. The assay was immunoSEQ multiplex PCR, and TCRdb's table has in-frame clones only and misses some. The sample lists about 17,000 clones, 85% to 95% occurring once. The genes are TRBV9 and TRBJ1-1; D is uncertain. This receptor was taken from a human donor with HPV-associated anogenital cancer. Sequences were derived from blood, sampled from a patient who underwent chemoradiotherapy. In DNA form, the CDR3 reads TGTGCCAGCAGCTCTGGTACGGTGAACACTGAAGCTTTCTTT. It codes for CASSSGTVNTEAFF.